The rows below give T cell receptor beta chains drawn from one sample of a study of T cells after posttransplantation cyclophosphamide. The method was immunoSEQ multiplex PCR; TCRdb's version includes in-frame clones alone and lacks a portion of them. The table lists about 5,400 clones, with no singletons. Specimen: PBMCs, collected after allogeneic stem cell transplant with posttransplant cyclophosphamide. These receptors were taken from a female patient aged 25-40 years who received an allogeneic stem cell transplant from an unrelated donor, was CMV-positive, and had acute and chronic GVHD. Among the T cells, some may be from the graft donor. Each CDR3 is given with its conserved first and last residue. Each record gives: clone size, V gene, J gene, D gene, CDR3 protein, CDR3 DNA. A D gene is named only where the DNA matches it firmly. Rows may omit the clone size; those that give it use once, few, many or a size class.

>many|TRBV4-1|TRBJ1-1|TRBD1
CASSQPGQGNTEAFF
TGCGCCAGCAGCCAGCCTGGACAGGGGAACACTGAAGCTTTCTTT
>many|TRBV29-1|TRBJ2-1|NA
CAVRLYNEQFF
TGCGCGGTGAGGCTTTACAATGAGCAGTTCTTC
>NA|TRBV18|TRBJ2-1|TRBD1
CASSPPYRGTAYNEQFF
TGTGCCAGCTCACCACCTTACAGGGGGACGGCTTACAATGAGCAGTTCTTC
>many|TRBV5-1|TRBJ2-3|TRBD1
CASSHGTGLTDTQYF
TGCGCCAGCAGCCACGGGACAGGACTCACAGATACGCAGTATTTT
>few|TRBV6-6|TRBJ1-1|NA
CASSYSGEGRTEAFF
TGTGCCAGCAGTTACTCGGGGGAGGGAAGGACTGAAGCTTTCTTT
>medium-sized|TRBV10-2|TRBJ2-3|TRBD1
CASSEPGQARDTQYF
TGCGCCAGCAGTGAACCGGGACAGGCTCGGGATACGCAGTATTTT
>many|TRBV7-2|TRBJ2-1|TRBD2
CASSLTSGRQSSYNEQFF
TGTGCCAGCAGCTTAACTAGCGGGAGGCAGAGCTCCTACAATGAGCAGTTCTTC
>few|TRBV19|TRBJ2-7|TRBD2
CASRRLAGEREQYF
TGTGCCAGTAGGAGACTAGCGGGAGAACGCGAGCAGTACTTC
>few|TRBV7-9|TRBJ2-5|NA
CASTSEDQETQYF
TGTGCCAGCACCTCTGAGGACCAAGAGACCCAGTACTTC
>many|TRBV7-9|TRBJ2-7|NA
CASSFRVLEQYF
TGTGCCAGCAGCTTCAGGGTGCTCGAGCAGTACTTC
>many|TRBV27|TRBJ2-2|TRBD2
CASSWGGGRGGELFF
TGTGCCAGCAGTTGGGGGGGAGGGAGGGGCGGGGAGCTGTTTTTT
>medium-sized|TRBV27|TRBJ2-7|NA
CASSLFGSSYEQYF
TGTGCCAGCAGTTTATTCGGGTCCTCCTACGAGCAGTACTTC
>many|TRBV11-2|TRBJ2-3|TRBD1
CASSEPGQPTDTQYF
TGTGCCAGCAGCGAACCGGGACAGCCCACAGATACGCAGTATTTT
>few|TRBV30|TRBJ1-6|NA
CAWSGGRMNSPLHF
TGTGCCTGGAGTGGCGGGCGGATGAATTCACCCCTCCACTTT
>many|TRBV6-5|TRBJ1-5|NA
CASSREEGNQPQHF
TGTGCCAGCAGTCGTGAGGAGGGGAATCAGCCCCAGCATTTT
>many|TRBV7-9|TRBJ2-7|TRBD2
CASSTTLAGWHEQYF
TGTGCCAGCAGCACCACTCTAGCGGGCTGGCACGAGCAGTACTTC
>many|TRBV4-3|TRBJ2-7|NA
CASSQELTGVAEQYF
TGCGCCAGCAGCCAAGAACTAACGGGAGTAGCCGAGCAGTACTTC
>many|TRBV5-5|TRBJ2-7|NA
CASSFITEPYEQYF
TGTGCCAGCAGCTTTATCACTGAACCCTACGAGCAGTACTTC
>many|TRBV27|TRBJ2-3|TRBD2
CASRTSRASGYTDTQYF
TGTGCCAGCAGGACCTCCCGGGCTAGCGGCTACACAGATACGCAGTATTTT
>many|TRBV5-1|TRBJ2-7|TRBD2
CASSLGGLAEQYF
TGCGCCAGCAGCTTGGGGGGACTAGCCGAGCAGTACTTC
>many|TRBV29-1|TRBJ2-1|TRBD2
CSVDSPLAVFYNEQFF
TGCAGCGTTGACAGCCCACTAGCGGTTTTTTACAATGAGCAGTTCTTC
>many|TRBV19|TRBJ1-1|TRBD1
CASSDRVNTEAFF
TGTGCCAGTAGCGACAGGGTGAACACTGAAGCTTTCTTT
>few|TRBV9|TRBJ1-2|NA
CASSTSPGPSYGYTF
TGTGCCAGCAGCACTAGCCCGGGACCTTCCTATGGCTACACCTTC
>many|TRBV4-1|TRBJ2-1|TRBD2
CASSQDPIAGKEQFF
TGCGCCAGCAGCCAAGATCCAATAGCGGGAAAAGAGCAGTTCTTC
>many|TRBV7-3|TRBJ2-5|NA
CASSLGQQETQYF
TGTGCCAGCAGCTTAGGCCAACAAGAGACCCAGTACTTC
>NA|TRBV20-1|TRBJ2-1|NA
CSAKNGGEQFF
TGCAGTGCTAAAAATGGGGGGGAGCAGTTCTTC
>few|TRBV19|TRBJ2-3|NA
CASSVYLTDTQYF
TGTGCCAGTAGTGTATATTTAACAGATACGCAGTATTTT
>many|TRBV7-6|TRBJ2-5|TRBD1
CASSLATGKETQYF
TGTGCCAGCAGCTTAGCGACAGGGAAAGAGACCCAGTACTTC
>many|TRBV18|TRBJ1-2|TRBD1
CASSSQGGRDGYTF
TGTGCCAGCTCATCCCAAGGGGGCCGGGATGGCTACACCTTC
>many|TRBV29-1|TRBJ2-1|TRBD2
CSGVSGNSPYNEQFF
TGCAGCGGGGTCAGCGGGAATAGTCCATACAATGAGCAGTTCTTC
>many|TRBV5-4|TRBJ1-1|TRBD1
CASSTPGQGSTEAFF
TGTGCCAGCAGCACGCCGGGACAGGGGTCCACTGAAGCTTTCTTT
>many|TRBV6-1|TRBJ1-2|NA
CASSLNRETYGYTF
TGTGCCAGCAGCCTCAACCGGGAGACCTATGGCTACACCTTC
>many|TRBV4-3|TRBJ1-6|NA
CASSQDRGSSYNSPLHF
TGCGCCAGCAGCCAAGATAGAGGGAGCTCCTATAATTCACCCCTCCACTTT
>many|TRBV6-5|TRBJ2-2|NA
CASSLLTGELFF
TGTGCCAGCAGTCTCCTCACCGGGGAGCTGTTTTTT